One and the same sample provided the 21 T cell receptor beta chains below, sequenced in a study of blood T cell repertoires in COVID-19. Profiling relied on immunoSEQ multiplex PCR, and the TCRdb table lists in-frame clones only, not all of them. The sample records around 150,000 clones, 87% being singletons. Sequencing input: peripheral blood. The receptors come from a human donor in a cohort sampled during active COVID-19.

The V call is TRBV7-3, the J call TRBJ2-5, with a possible D match to TRBD2 (7 bases). Between the trimmed V and J ends, which lost 0 bases and 5 bases, there was a span of 25 bases. Looked up from germline, CDR1 is SGHTA and CDR2 is FQGTGA. The CDR3 is 19 residues long. CDR3 sequence (DNA): TGTGCCAGCAGCTTAACCGACCCCCCCCCGGGGGGCCTTGGGGAGACCCAGTACTTC. Protein sequence: CASSLTDPPPGGLGETQYF.

The V and J genes are TRBV19 and TRBJ2-2; D perhaps matches TRBD1 (6 bases). Germline lookup yields CDR1 LNHDA and CDR2 SQIVND (reference sequence). The CDR3 runs 18 residues. With 2 bases removed from V and 4 bases from J, the gap between germline ends came to 20 bases. CDR3 nucleotide sequence: TGTGCCAGTAGTATATCCATGCCTCAGGGACACAGCACCGGGGAGCTGTTTTTT. Its translation is CASSISMPQGHSTGELFF.

This chain links TRBV19 with TRBJ1-5; D is uncertain. V lost 4 bases and J 7 bases, leaving 11 bases between the germline ends. In germline, CDR1 is LNHDA, CDR2 SQIVND (reference sequence). This CDR3 has 13 residues. This CDR3 is CASSRPMVQPQHF. The CDR3 DNA reads as TGTGCCAGTAGTAGGCCCATGGTCCAGCCCCAGCATTTT.

To note about this clone: In the same sample, other DNA sequences code for this CDR3. V gene TRBV19 combines with J gene TRBJ1-5, with D possibly TRBD1 on 5 matching bases. This CDR3 region has 14 residues. From germline, CDR1 is LNHDA and CDR2 SQIVND (reference sequence). Trimming shortened V by 3 bases and J by 0 bases, and 6 bases separated the two germline ends. The DNA for the CDR3 is TGTGCCAGTAGTATTGACAGTAGCAATCAGCCCCAGCATTTT. As protein: CASSIDSSNQPQHF. Combining the CDR3 with reference TRBV19 and TRBJ1-5 gives the whole variable domain DGGITQSPKYLFRKEGQNVTLSCEQNLNHDAMYWYRQDPGQGLRLIYYSQIVNDFQKGDIAEGYSVSREKKESFPLTVTSAQKNPTAFYLCASSIDSSNQPQHFGDGTRLSIL.

The chain joins TRBV5-1 to TRBJ1-2, with 7 bases matching TRBD1. The germline CDR1 and CDR2 sequences are SGHRS and YFSETQ. V was clipped by 4 bases and J by 9 bases; unmatched bases: 15. The CDR3 totals 15 residues. The CDR3 DNA sequence: TGCGCCAGCAGCAACTCGCGGGGGGACAGACACAGCTACACCTTC. As protein: CASSNSRGDRHSYTF.

This chain joins TRBV6-1 and TRBJ2-3; 13 bases match TRBD2. The germline V gene encodes CDR1 MNHNS and CDR2 SASEGT. V lost 1 base and J lost 2; bases outside the gene matches: 9. This CDR3 contains 19 residues. The CDR3 bases are TGTGCCAGCAGTGAAGGAGGGGTGGGACTAGCGGGATTCACAGATACGCAGTATTTT. It translates to CASSEGGVGLAGFTDTQYF.

CDR3 sequence (DNA): TGTGCCAGCAGCTTAGGGTGGCGACAGGACCACTCTGGGGCCAACGTCCTGACTTTC. The encoded protein is CASSLGWRQDHSGANVLTF. The chain recombines TRBV7-9 with TRBJ2-6; D is possibly TRBD1 (6 bases). In germline, CDR1 is SEHNR, CDR2 FQNEAQ (reference sequence). This CDR3 is built from 19 residues. The ends were cut back, 1 base at V and 0 bases at J, with 16 bases in the middle.

The chain uses TRBV14 and TRBJ2-5; 8 nucleotides match TRBD2. Per germline, CDR1 SGHDN and CDR2 FVKESK. V lost 2 bases and J lost 4; bases outside the gene matches: 9. The CDR3 consists of 16 residues. The CDR3 bases are TGTGCCAGCAGCCAATCTACGGGGGGGCCGCGAGAGACCCAGTACTTC. This encodes CASSQSTGGPRETQYF.

The rearrangement joins TRBV19 to TRBJ2-7, with D possibly being TRBD2 (6 bases). In germline, CDR1 is LNHDA, CDR2 SQIVND (reference sequence). V dropped 5 bases and J dropped 1 base, with 15 bases sitting between them. This CDR3 has 15 amino acids. The CDR3 region is CASSPGFAGSYEQYF. CDR3 in DNA: TGTGCCAGTAGTCCCGGATTTGCGGGGTCCTACGAGCAGTACTTC.

The rearrangement links TRBV30 to TRBJ1-5; 8 bases match TRBD1. This CDR3 is built from 19 residues. With 0 bases clipped from V and 1 base from J, the junction kept 14 bases outside the gene matches. Germline lookup yields CDR1 GTSNPN and CDR2 SVGIG (reference sequence). In DNA, the CDR3 is TGTGCCTGGAGTGTACGGAACAGGGGGTCTATATGGAGCAATCAGCCCCAGCATTTT. This encodes CAWSVRNRGSIWSNQPQHF.

Of note for this clone: This sample also contains other DNA sequences that code for the same CDR3. The chain carries TRBV19 and TRBJ1-1, with TRBD1 as a possible D gene (6 bases). The CDR3 totals 13 residues. Germline CDR1 reads LNHDA; CDR2 reads SQIVND (reference sequence). The V and J ends lost 3 bases and 4 bases respectively, with 9 bases between them. The CDR3 sequence is CASSIQGSTEAFF. The DNA for the CDR3 is TGTGCCAGTAGTATCCAGGGGAGCACTGAAGCTTTCTTT.

V usage is TRBV6-5 and J usage is TRBJ2-7, with 10 bases matching TRBD1. Germline loops: CDR1 MNHEY, CDR2 SVGAGI. Unmatched junction bases numbered 4, after V lost 2 bases and J lost 6 bases. CDR3 length: 14 residues. As DNA, the CDR3 is TGTGCCAGCAGTTACGGACAGGGGGTGGGCGAGCAGTACTTC. Protein product: CASSYGQGVGEQYF.

This clone was seen a single time. The chain couples TRBV15 to TRBJ2-1; TRBD2 agrees at 7 bases. The CDR3 contains 15 residues. The V gene end was trimmed by 0 bases and the J gene end by 9 bases; junction bases not matched to a gene: 8. CDR1 LNHNV and CDR2 YYDKDF come from the germline V gene (reference sequence). The CDR3 is CATSRDWGGSSEQFF. Here the CDR3 DNA reads TGTGCCACCAGCAGAGATTGGGGAGGGTCGAGTGAGCAGTTCTTC. Full variable domain (rest looked up from reference TRBV15 and TRBJ2-1): DAMVIQNPRYQVTQFGKPVTLSCSQTLNHNVMYWYQQKSSQAPKLLFHYYDKDFNNEADTPDNFQSRRPNTSFCFLDIRSPGLGDTAMYLCATSRDWGGSSEQFFGPGTRLTVL.

The chain employs TRBV28 and TRBJ2-7, with D possibly TRBD1 on 5 matching bases. Per the germline V gene, CDR1 is MDHEN and CDR2 is SYDVKM. The ends were cut back, 3 bases at V and 5 bases at J, with 14 bases in the middle. This CDR3 spans 14 amino acids. As DNA, the CDR3 is TGTGCCAGCAGTTTTTTTCAGGGTCGAGACGAGCAGTACTTC. Protein product: CASSFFQGRDEQYF.

The gene calls are TRBV2 and TRBJ2-3; D remains unclear. V was clipped by 11 bases and J by 3 bases, with 18 bases between them. The CDR3 totals 14 residues. Germline CDR1 reads SNHLY; CDR2 reads FYNNEI. The CDR3 reads CASEVAPETDTQYF. The CDR3 nucleotides are TGTGCCTCTGAAGTAGCTCCTGAGACAGATACGCAGTATTTT. The full variable domain, its missing parts supplied by reference TRBV2 and TRBJ2-3, is EPEVTQTPSHQVTQMGQEVILRCVPISNHLYFYWYRQILGQKVEFLVSFYNNEISEKSEIFDDQFSVERPDGSNFTLKIRSTKLEDSAMYFCASEVAPETDTQYFGPGTRLTVL.

The V call is TRBV30, the J call TRBJ2-5; weak D call: TRBD2 (5 bases). Germline-derived CDR1 and CDR2 are GTSNPN and SVGIG (reference sequence). The germline V and J ends were trimmed by 0 bases and 4 bases, with 9 bases remaining between them. The CDR3 totals 13 residues. CDR3 coding DNA: TGTGCCTGGAGTGTACTCGGGGTAGAGACCCAGTACTTC. Amino acids: CAWSVLGVETQYF.

Concerning this clone itself: Distinct nucleotide sequences in the sample also encode this CDR3. The chain uses TRBV6-9 and TRBJ1-5; tentatively, D is TRBD1 (5 bases). The V and J ends lost 5 bases and 0 bases respectively, with 17 bases between them. Germline values: CDR1 MNHGY, CDR2 SVAAGI. The CDR3 is made up of 17 amino acids. This CDR3 is CASSPLGGPDSNQPQHF. CDR3 DNA: TGTGCCAGCAGTCCGCTGGGGGGACCGGATAGCAATCAGCCCCAGCATTTT.

The chain carries TRBV2 and TRBJ1-1; perhaps TRBD1 as D (6 bases). Germline V lookup: CDR1 SNHLY, CDR2 FYNNEI. This CDR3 has 15 amino acids. V was shortened by 7 bases and J by 0 bases, with 15 bases between the two germline ends. This chain's CDR3 is CASNVPGAVNTEAFF. The DNA of the CDR3 is TGTGCCAGCAATGTTCCAGGGGCGGTGAACACTGAAGCTTTCTTT.

In its sample, this clone was seen a few times. V gene TRBV4-2 combines with J gene TRBJ2-1; no firm D call. This CDR3 has 17 amino acids. V was cut by 4 bases and J by 5 bases, with 21 bases left in between. The V gene's germline CDR1 is LGHNA and CDR2 YNFKEQ. CDR3 in DNA: TGTGCCAGCAGCCCCAATCTTTCAGGAAGTCCCAACAATGAGCAGTTCTTC. Translation: CASSPNLSGSPNNEQFF.

The chain uses TRBV19 and TRBJ1-2, with D unresolved. The ends were cut back, 6 bases at V and 8 bases at J, with 22 bases in the middle. Per germline, CDR1 LNHDA and CDR2 SQIVND (reference sequence). This CDR3 has 15 residues. Here the CDR3 DNA reads TGTGCCAGTAGGATAATTCATACCCTTCGGGAAGGCTACACCTTC. Translated, it gives CASRIIHTLREGYTF.

This clone was counted only a few times. Written as DNA, the CDR3 is TGTGCCAGTACCTCATGGACTAGCGGGAGAAATGAGCAGTTCTTC. This gives the protein CASTSWTSGRNEQFF. The chain uses TRBV19 and TRBJ2-1; 13 bases align to TRBD2. Germline CDR1 and CDR2: LNHDA and SQIVND (reference sequence). This CDR3 contains 15 residues. V dropped 7 bases and J dropped 7; count of bases not matched to a gene: 7.